This T cell receptor (beta chain) was identified in a study of CD8 T cells in ankylosing spondylitis. Study observations and caveats: What seemed typical of ankylosing spondylitis blood was a TCR beta motif built from roughly eight highly homologous variants. Disease-linked clones reportedly concentrated significantly in matched ankylosing spondylitis synovial fluid. Certain motif variants had earlier been reported in reactive arthritis synovial fluid and blood.

As concerns this clonotype: Its antigen is currently unknown.

CDR1 is ENHRY, CDR2 SYGVKD, per germline. This CDR3 has 16 residues. V was pared by 5 bases and J by 1 base, with 8 bases of the junction left unmatched. Quantitative 5'-RACE was performed with molecular barcodes, and it yielded the TCR beta libraries. TCRdb re-called the 5' RACE reads through MiXCR, storing one row per CDR3 protein. The repertoire has 650,000 to 800,000 distinct CDR3 sequences, under 20% of them found once; the top ten carry over 15%. The chain combines TRBV10-3 with TRBJ1-1; 9 nucleotides agree with TRBD1. Sequencing used blood, either unsorted or a sorted T cell fraction (not recorded which). The TCR sequence derives from a male donor with ankylosing spondylitis. As DNA, the CDR3 is TGTGCCATCAGTCCCAGGACAGGGGCGACGAACACTGAAGCTTTCTTT. This sequence encodes CAISPRTGATNTEAFF.